Listed here are 14 T cell receptor beta chains from one sample, sequenced in a study of cytomegalovirus exposure and HLA in healthy donors (dated by TCRdb to the late 2010s). To prepare the library, the immunoSEQ multiplex PCR assay was applied. For the multiplex PCR, a mixture combining 60 forward primers for TCR Vbeta segments and 13 reverse primers for TCR Jbeta segments was used. Entries here come from immuneACCESS through TCRdb and include only in-frame sequences with V and J called. Some clones fail to appear in such tables; in the studies checked, an unresolved V gene covers under half of the shortfall, and the cause of the remainder is unknown. The data table for this sample lists over 50,000 clones. In total, the top ten clones hold roughly 8.8% of the sample. Sequenced sample: PBMCs. These receptors were obtained from a man aged 50 or older in good health and CMV-seropositive.

The chain recombines TRBV28 with TRBJ1-5; 10 bases line up with TRBD1. Germline V gene lookup returns CDR1 MDHEN and CDR2 SYDVKM. V dropped 5 bases and J dropped 7; count of bases not matched to a gene: 8. CDR3 length equals 15 residues. The CDR3 region is CASSPGTGAGQPQHF. In nucleotides, the CDR3 is TGTGCCAGCAGTCCAGGGACAGGGGCCGGCCAGCCCCAGCATTTT.

The chain joins TRBV5-1 to TRBJ1-6, with a weak D call TRBD1 (5 bases). Trimming shortened V by 0 bases and J by 9 bases, and 10 bases separated the two germline ends. Germline V gene lookup returns CDR1 SGHRS and CDR2 YFSETQ. The CDR3 contains 14 residues. CDR3 bases: TGCGCCAGCAGCTTGGCCTTTAGGGGTTCACCCCTCCACTTT. Amino acid sequence: CASSLAFRGSPLHF.

The chain carries TRBV5-1 and TRBJ2-5; weak D call: TRBD1 (6 bases). The CDR3 runs to 13 residues. Germline CDR1 reads SGHRS; CDR2 reads YFSETQ. V lost 2 bases and J 2 bases, leaving 7 bases between the germline ends. CDR3 loop: CASSFRGQETQYF. The CDR3 DNA is TGCGCCAGCAGCTTCAGGGGTCAAGAGACCCAGTACTTC.

The V and J genes are TRBV30 and TRBJ1-2; TRBD1 matches 9 bases. Germline V CDR1 and CDR2: GTSNPN, SVGIG (reference sequence). This CDR3 region has 13 residues. V trimming: 1 base; J trimming: 6 bases; junction bases outside the gene matches: 3. CDR3 loop: CAWSGWTGDGYTF. CDR3 sequence (DNA): TGTGCCTGGAGTGGCTGGACAGGGGATGGCTACACCTTC.

V and J are TRBV7-2 and TRBJ2-7; 12 bases map to TRBD1. The CDR3 loop spans 14 amino acids. The trim removed 7 bases at V and 4 bases at J, leaving 5 bases unmatched. Germline V CDR1 and CDR2: SGHTA, FQGNSA. The CDR3 nucleotides read TGTGCCAGCATCCCGGGACAGGGGGCTTACGAGCAGTACTTC. Translating gives CASIPGQGAYEQYF.

The rearrangement links TRBV19 to TRBJ1-4; 8 positions match TRBD1. J was trimmed by 5 bases and V by 3 bases; bases with no gene match: 5. Germline V gives CDR1 LNHDA, CDR2 SQIVND (reference sequence). The CDR3 runs to 15 residues. The CDR3 loop is CASSIRGTGNEKLFF. The CDR3 region has the DNA TGTGCCAGTAGTATTCGTGGGACAGGAAATGAAAAACTGTTTTTT.

The chain is built from TRBV7-9 and TRBJ1-1, with D perhaps matching TRBD1 (6 bases). The V end lost 2 bases, the J end lost 1 base, and 8 bases lay between the germline ends. The CDR3 length is 14 residues. CDR1 and CDR2 (germline): SEHNR, FQNEAQ (reference sequence). The CDR3 DNA reads as TGTGCCAGCAGCTTACGGGGACAGAACACTGAAGCTTTCTTT. It is translated as CASSLRGQNTEAFF.

The rearrangement joins TRBV28 to TRBJ2-7, with TRBD1 identical over 7 bases. CDR3 size: 15 residues. Germline trimming cut 4 bases from V and 2 bases from J; bases unmatched to any gene: 8. CDR1 is MDHEN and CDR2 is SYDVKM in the germline V gene. CDR3 in DNA: TGTGCCAGCAGTTCCCCCGACAGGGTACCCTACGAGCAGTACTTC. It is translated as CASSSPDRVPYEQYF.

The chain employs TRBV9 and TRBJ2-2; D is possibly TRBD2 (5 bases). The germline V gene encodes CDR1 SGDLS and CDR2 YYNGEE. Trimming removed 4 bases at V and 2 bases at J, with 15 bases between. The CDR3 extends over 16 amino acids. The CDR3 DNA reads TGTGCCAGCAGCCCCCGGACTGGGATAAACACCGGGGAGCTGTTTTTT. It codes for CASSPRTGINTGELFF.

This chain links TRBV29-1 with TRBJ1-1, with D maybe TRBD1 (5 bases). Germline CDR1 SQVTM, CDR2 ANQGSEA. The CDR3 consists of 16 residues. V was shortened by 7 bases and J by 0 bases, with 21 bases between the two germline ends. CDR3 loop: CSGAGEGGYLNTEAFF. Here the CDR3 DNA reads TGCAGCGGAGCGGGGGAGGGAGGGTATTTGAACACTGAAGCTTTCTTT.

V is TRBV6-1 and J is TRBJ2-3, with 7 bases that match TRBD2. Germline V gives CDR1 MNHNS, CDR2 SASEGT. Trimming removed 1 base from V and 4 bases from J; junction bases left unmatched: 8. CDR3 length equals 16 residues. The CDR3: CASSEGRGRGADTQYF. In DNA, the CDR3 is TGTGCCAGCAGTGAAGGGCGTGGGAGGGGCGCAGATACGCAGTATTTT.

The chain has TRBV11-2 and TRBJ1-2, with D maybe TRBD1 (6 bases). Per the germline V gene, CDR1 is SGHAT and CDR2 is FQNNGV. This CDR3 region has 15 residues. V lost 1 base, J lost 2 bases, and 11 bases lay in between. CDR3 protein: CASSLGEDRNYGYTF. The CDR3 coding sequence is TGTGCCAGCAGCTTAGGGGAAGACAGGAACTATGGCTACACCTTC. Drawing the rest from reference TRBV11-2 and TRBJ1-2, the complete variable domain is EAGVAQSPRYKIIEKRQSVAFWCNPISGHATLYWYQQILGQGPKLLIQFQNNGVVDDSQLPKDRFSAERLKGVDSTLKIQPAKLEDSAVYLCASSLGEDRNYGYTFGSGTRLTVV.

The rearrangement joins TRBV9 to TRBJ1-2, with D unresolved. The CDR3 has 14 amino acids. Per the germline V gene, CDR1 is SGDLS and CDR2 is YYNGEE. The ends were cut back, 3 bases at V and 7 bases at J, with 16 bases in the middle. CDR3 nucleotide sequence: TGTGCCAGCAGCGGTGACGGCGGCCTCAGTGGCTACACCTTC. Translated: CASSGDGGLSGYTF.

The rearrangement uses TRBV11-2 and TRBJ1-3; D gene unclear. V lost 7 bases and J 7 bases, leaving 14 bases between the germline ends. CDR1 and CDR2 (germline): SGHAT, FQNNGV. This CDR3 has 13 residues. CDR3 region: CASTEGPGNTIYF. CDR3 sequence (DNA): TGTGCCAGCACCGAAGGGCCGGGGAACACCATATATTTT.